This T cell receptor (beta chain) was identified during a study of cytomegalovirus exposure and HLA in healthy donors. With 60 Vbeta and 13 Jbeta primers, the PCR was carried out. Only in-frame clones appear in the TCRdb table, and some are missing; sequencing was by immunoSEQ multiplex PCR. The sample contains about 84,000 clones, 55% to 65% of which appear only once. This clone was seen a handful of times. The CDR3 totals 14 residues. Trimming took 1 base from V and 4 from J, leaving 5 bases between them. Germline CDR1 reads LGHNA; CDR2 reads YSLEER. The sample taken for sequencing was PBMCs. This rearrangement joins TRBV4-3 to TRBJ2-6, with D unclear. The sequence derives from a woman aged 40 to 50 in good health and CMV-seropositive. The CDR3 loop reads CASSQVAGANVLTF. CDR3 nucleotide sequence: TGCGCCAGCAGCCAAGTAGCCGGGGCCAACGTCCTGACTTTC.